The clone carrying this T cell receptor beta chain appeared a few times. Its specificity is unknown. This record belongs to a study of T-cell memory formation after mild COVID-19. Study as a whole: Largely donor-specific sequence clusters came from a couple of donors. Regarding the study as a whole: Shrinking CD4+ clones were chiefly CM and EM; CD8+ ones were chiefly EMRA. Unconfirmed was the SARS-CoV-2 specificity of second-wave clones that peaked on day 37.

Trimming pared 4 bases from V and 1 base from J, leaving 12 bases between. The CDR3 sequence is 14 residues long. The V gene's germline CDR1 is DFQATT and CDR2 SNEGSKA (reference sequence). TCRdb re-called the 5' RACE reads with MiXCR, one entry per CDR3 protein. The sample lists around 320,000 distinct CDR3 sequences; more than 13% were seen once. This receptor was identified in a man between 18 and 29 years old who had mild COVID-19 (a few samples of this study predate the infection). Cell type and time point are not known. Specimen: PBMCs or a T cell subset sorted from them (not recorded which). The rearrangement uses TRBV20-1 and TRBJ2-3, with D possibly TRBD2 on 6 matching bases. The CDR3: CSATGTRRTDTQYF. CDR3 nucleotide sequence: TGCAGTGCTACAGGGACTCGGCGCACAGATACGCAGTATTTT.